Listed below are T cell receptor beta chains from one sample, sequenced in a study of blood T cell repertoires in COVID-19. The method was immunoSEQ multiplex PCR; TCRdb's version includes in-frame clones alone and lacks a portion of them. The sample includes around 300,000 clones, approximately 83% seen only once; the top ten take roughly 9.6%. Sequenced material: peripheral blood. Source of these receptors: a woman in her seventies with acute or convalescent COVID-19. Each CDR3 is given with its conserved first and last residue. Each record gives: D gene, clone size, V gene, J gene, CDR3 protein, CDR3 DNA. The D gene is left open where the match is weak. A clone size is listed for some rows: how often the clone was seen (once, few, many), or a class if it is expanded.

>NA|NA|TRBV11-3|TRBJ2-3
CASSHRGAGDTQYF
TGTGCCAGCAGCCACCGGGGGGCGGGAGATACGCAGTATTTT
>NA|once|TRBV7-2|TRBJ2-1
CASSSTTSIYNEQFF
TGTGCCAGCAGCTCGACCACTAGCATCTACAATGAGCAGTTCTTC
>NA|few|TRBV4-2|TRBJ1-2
CASSHPGLQNSYGYTF
TGTGCCAGCAGCCACCCGGGACTTCAAAACAGTTATGGCTACACCTTC
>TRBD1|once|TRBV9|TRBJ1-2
CASSEGQGYVWGYTF
TGTGCCAGCAGCGAGGGACAGGGTTACGTTTGGGGCTACACCTTC
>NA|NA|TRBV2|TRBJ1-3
CASSDGGLSGNTIYF
TGTGCCAGCAGTGATGGAGGCCTCTCTGGAAACACCATATATTTT
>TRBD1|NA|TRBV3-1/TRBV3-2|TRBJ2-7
CASSQAVGQARSYEQYF
TGTGCCAGCAGCCAAGCGGTGGGACAGGCTAGGTCCTACGAGCAGTACTTC
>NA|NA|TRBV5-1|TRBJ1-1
CASSPTGGATEAFF
TGCGCCAGCAGCCCCACCGGGGGAGCCACTGAAGCTTTCTTT
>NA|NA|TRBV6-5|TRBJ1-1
CASSRPQVNTEAFF
TGTGCCAGCAGTAGGCCCCAGGTAAACACTGAAGCTTTCTTT
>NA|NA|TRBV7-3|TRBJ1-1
CASSPGTSDTEAFF
TGTGCCAGCAGCCCCGGGACTTCGGACACTGAAGCTTTCTTT
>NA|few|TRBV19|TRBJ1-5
CASLRQAGNQPQHF
TGTGCCAGCCTTCGACAGGCCGGCAATCAGCCCCAGCATTTT
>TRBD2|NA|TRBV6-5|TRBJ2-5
CASRLAGGETQYF
TGTGCCAGCAGATTAGCGGGGGGGGAGACCCAGTACTTC
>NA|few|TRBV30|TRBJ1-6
CAWVQTLEGSPLHF
TGTGCCTGGGTACAGACCCTAGAGGGTTCACCCCTCCACTTT
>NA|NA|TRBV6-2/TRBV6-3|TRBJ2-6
CASSYMLRVWTNVLTF
TGTGCCAGCAGTTACATGCTCAGGGTATGGACCAACGTCCTGACTTTC
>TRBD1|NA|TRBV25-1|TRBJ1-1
CASSELGQAGNTEAFF
TGTGCCAGCAGTGAGCTTGGACAGGCCGGGAACACTGAAGCTTTCTTT
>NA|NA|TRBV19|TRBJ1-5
CASSIGGGPNQPQHF
TGTGCCAGTAGTATAGGAGGGGGACCCAATCAGCCCCAGCATTTT
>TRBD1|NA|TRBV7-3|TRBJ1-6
CASSLPGQVSSYNSPLHF
TGTGCCAGCAGCTTACCTGGACAGGTTAGCTCCTATAATTCACCCCTCCACTTT
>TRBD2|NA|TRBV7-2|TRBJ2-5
CASSGRGGGWETQYF
TGTGCCAGCAGCGGGCGGGGGGGCGGCTGGGAGACCCAGTACTTC
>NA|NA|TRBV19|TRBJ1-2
CASSLGHSYGYTF
TGTGCCAGTAGCTTGGGACATTCCTATGGCTACACCTTC
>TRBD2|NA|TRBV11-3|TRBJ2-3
CASSQGTSGGLTDTQYF
TGTGCCAGCAGCCAGGGGACTAGCGGGGGGTTGACAGATACGCAGTATTTT
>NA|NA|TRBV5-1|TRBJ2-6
CASKQNSGANVLTF
TGCGCCAGTAAACAGAACTCTGGGGCCAACGTCCTGACTTTC
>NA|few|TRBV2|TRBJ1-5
CAGSRGAAGSNQPQHF
TGTGCCGGTTCACGGGGGGCCGCGGGGAGCAATCAGCCCCAGCATTTT
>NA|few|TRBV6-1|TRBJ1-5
CASSEREHNSNQPQHF
TGTGCCAGCAGTGAAAGGGAGCACAATAGCAATCAGCCCCAGCATTTT
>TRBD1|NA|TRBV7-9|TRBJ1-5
CASSLDRVDQPQHF
TGTGCCAGCAGCCTTGACAGGGTGGATCAGCCCCAGCATTTT
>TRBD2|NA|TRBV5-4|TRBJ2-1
CASSTMGLAGDWQFF
TGTGCCAGCAGCACGATGGGGCTAGCGGGGGACTGGCAGTTCTTC
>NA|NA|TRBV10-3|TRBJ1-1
CAISTVIGSNTEAFF
TGTGCCATCAGCACAGTAATCGGAAGTAACACTGAAGCTTTCTTT
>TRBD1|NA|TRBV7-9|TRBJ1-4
CASSFRQGQRANEKLFF
TGTGCCAGCAGCTTCAGACAGGGACAACGGGCTAATGAAAAACTGTTTTTT
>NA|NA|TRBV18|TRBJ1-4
CASSPSLIGTRLLATNEKLFF
TGTGCCAGCTCACCCAGTTTAATCGGGACAAGGCTCCTCGCAACTAATGAAAAACTGTTTTTT
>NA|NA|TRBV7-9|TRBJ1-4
CASGQTTGNSEKLFF
TGTGCCAGCGGCCAAACTACAGGGAACAGTGAAAAACTGTTTTTT
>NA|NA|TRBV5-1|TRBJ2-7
CASSLDPRSTYEQYF
TGCGCCAGCAGCTTGGATCCAAGGAGCACCTACGAGCAGTACTTC
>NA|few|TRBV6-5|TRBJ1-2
CASSYSRGTGYTF
TGTGCCAGCAGTTACTCAAGGGGCACGGGCTACACCTTC
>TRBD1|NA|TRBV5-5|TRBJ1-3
CASSRDSGPITIYF
TGTGCCAGCAGCCGGGACAGTGGGCCTATTACCATATATTTT
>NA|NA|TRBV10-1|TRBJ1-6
CASRPDVAGGSPLHF
TGCGCCAGCAGGCCCGATGTGGCAGGTGGATCACCCCTCCACTTT
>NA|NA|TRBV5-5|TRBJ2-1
CASSFPWRGRTYNEQFF
TGTGCCAGCAGCTTCCCTTGGCGGGGTCGTACCTACAATGAGCAGTTCTTC
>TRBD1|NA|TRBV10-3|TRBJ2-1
CAISRETGAIYNEQFF
TGTGCCATCAGTAGGGAAACAGGGGCGATATACAATGAGCAGTTCTTC
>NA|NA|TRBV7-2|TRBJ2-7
CASSLWSSYEQYF
TGTGCCAGCAGCTTATGGAGCTCCTACGAGCAGTACTTC
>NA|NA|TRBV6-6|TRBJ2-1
CASSYPTENEQFF
TGTGCCAGCAGTTACCCAACAGAGAATGAGCAGTTCTTC
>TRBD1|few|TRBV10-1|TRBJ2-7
CASINRGRDYEQYF
TGCGCCAGCATTAACAGGGGACGGGACTACGAGCAGTACTTC
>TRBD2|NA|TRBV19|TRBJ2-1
CASRRLAGGGDEQFF
TGTGCCAGTAGACGACTAGCGGGGGGTGGGGATGAGCAGTTCTTC
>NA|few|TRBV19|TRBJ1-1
CASKVGRENTEAFF
TGTGCCAGTAAGGTCGGCAGGGAGAACACTGAAGCTTTCTTT
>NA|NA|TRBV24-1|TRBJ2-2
CATSDIQGNTGELFF
TGTGCCACCAGTGACATTCAGGGGAATACCGGGGAGCTGTTTTTT
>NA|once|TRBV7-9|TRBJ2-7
CASSLGAPEQYF
TGTGCCAGCAGCCTGGGGGCCCCCGAGCAGTACTTC
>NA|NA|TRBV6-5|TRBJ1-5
CASKVRRTVHQPQHF
TGTGCCAGCAAGGTCCGCCGGACAGTACATCAGCCCCAGCATTTT
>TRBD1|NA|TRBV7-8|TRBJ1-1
CASSREPGQGSLKAFF
TGTGCCAGCAGCCGGGAACCGGGACAGGGAAGTCTGAAAGCTTTCTTT
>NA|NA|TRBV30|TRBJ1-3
CAWSPTDGLGNTIYF
TGTGCCTGGAGTCCTACGGACGGACTCGGGAACACCATATATTTT
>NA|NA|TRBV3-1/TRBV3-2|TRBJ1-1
CASSPWGAEAFF
TGTGCCAGCAGTCCCTGGGGGGCTGAAGCTTTCTTT
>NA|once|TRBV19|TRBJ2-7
CASSPGGTSEQYF
TGTGCCAGTAGCCCGGGCGGGACCTCCGAGCAGTACTTC
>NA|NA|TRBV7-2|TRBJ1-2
CASEEQGRFYGYTF
TGTGCCAGCGAAGAACAGGGTCGATTCTATGGCTACACCTTC
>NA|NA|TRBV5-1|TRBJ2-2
CASSSVRELPGELFF
TGCGCCAGCAGCTCCGTTCGGGAACTCCCCGGGGAGCTGTTTTTT
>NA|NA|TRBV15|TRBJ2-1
CATSRDRLAGYNEQFF
TGTGCCACCAGCAGAGATCGTCTAGCTGGGTACAATGAGCAGTTCTTC
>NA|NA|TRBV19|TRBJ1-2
CASSTSGEGGGYTF
TGTGCCAGTAGTACATCAGGGGAAGGTGGCGGCTACACCTTC
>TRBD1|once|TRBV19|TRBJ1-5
CATHGDSPYQPQHF
TGTGCCACCCACGGGGACAGCCCTTATCAGCCCCAGCATTTT
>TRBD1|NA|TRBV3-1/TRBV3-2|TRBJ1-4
CASSPPFRGTTNEKLFF
TGTGCCAGCAGCCCGCCCTTCAGGGGGACGACTAATGAAAAACTGTTTTTT
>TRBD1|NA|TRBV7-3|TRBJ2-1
CASSQDRGEQFF
TGTGCCAGCAGCCAGGACAGGGGCGAGCAGTTCTTC
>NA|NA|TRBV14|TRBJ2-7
CASSHGPEQYF
TGTGCCAGCAGCCATGGGCCGGAGCAGTACTTC
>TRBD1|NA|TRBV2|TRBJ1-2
CASSGQGANYGYTF
TGTGCCAGCAGCGGACAGGGCGCTAACTATGGCTACACCTTC
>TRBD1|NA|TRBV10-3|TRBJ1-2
CAISESVFRDRFNYGYTF
TGTGCCATCAGTGAGTCGGTCTTCAGGGACAGATTTAACTATGGCTACACCTTC
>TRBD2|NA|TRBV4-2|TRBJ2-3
CASSQEVTTGGSPLPDTQYF
TGTGCCAGCAGCCAAGAAGTAACTACGGGGGGGTCGCCACTGCCAGATACGCAGTATTTT